The sequence of this T cell receptor (beta chain) was determined in a study of cytomegalovirus exposure and HLA in healthy donors. Whole-study findings and limits: Among TCR beta chains, those listed as cytomegalovirus-associated numbered about 160. Certain sequence variants were highly shared and formed a cluster, and this cluster was likely a sequencing artifact. While the bulk of TCR sequences proved rare, some public TCRs turned up in many donors.

For this clone: Its antigen is as yet unknown.

Primers: 60 Vbeta forward and 13 Jbeta reverse. The method was immunoSEQ multiplex PCR; TCRdb's version includes in-frame clones alone and lacks a portion of them. Its table lists approximately 58,000 clones. Unrecorded immune exposure was likely among donors, who were nominally healthy when sampled. Trimming stripped 6 bases from V and 8 bases from J, with 5 bases between. The CDR3 covers 10 residues. CDR1 MNHNY and CDR2 SVGAGI come from the germline V gene (reference sequence). The V call is TRBV6-6, the J call TRBJ2-1, with D unresolved. The TCR comes from a woman between 18 and 30 years old in good health and CMV-seronegative. Sequencing was done on a sample of PBMCs. CDR3 loop: CASRGDEQFF. The CDR3 nucleotides are TGTGCCAGCAGAGGAGATGAGCAGTTCTTC.